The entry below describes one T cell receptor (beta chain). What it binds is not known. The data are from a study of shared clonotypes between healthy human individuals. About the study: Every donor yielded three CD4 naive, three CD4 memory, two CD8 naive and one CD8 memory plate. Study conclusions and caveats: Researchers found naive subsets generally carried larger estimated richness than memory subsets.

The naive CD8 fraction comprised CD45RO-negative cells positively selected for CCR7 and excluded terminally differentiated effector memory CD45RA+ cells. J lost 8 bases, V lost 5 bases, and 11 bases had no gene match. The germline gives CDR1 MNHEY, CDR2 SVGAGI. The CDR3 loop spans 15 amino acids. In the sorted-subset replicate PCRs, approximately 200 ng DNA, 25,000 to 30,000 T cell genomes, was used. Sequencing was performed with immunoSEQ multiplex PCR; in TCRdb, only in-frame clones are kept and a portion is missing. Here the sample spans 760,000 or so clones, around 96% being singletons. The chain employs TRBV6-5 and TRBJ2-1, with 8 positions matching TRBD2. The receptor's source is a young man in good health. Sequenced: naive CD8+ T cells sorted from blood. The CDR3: CASSPSGGRFHEQFF. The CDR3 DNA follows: TGTGCCAGCAGTCCCTCGGGCGGGAGGTTTCATGAGCAGTTCTTC.